A single sample gave rise to the 22 T cell receptor beta chains below, sequenced in a study of T cell responses to AZD1222 COVID-19 vaccine. The data were produced by immunoSEQ multiplex PCR, yet TCRdb's version contains in-frame clones alone and is incomplete. Altogether about 140,000 clones are present, 70% to 90% being singletons, with the ten largest covering 2.9%. The source material was peripheral blood, sampled on day 0 of AZD1222 vaccination. All receptors derive from an adult in good health.

This chain uses TRBV4-1 with TRBJ2-1, with D perhaps TRBD1 or TRBD2 (5 bases each). Between the trimmed V and J ends, which lost 0 bases and 4 bases, there was a span of 10 bases. The CDR3 is made up of 15 amino acids. Germline V gives CDR1 MGHRA, CDR2 YSYEKL. The CDR3 region is CASSQERGWYNEQFF. CDR3 bases: TGCGCCAGCAGCCAAGAACGGGGCTGGTACAATGAGCAGTTCTTC.

The V gene is TRBV5-4, the J gene TRBJ2-2; D not certain. There are 15 residues in the CDR3. Germline CDR1 and CDR2: SGHNT and YYREEE (reference sequence). Trimming shortened V by 5 bases and J by 8 bases, and 19 bases separated the two germline ends. The CDR3 sequence is CASRRTPQAGGELFF. CDR3 DNA sequence: TGTGCCAGCAGACGCACCCCCCAAGCTGGTGGGGAGCTGTTTTTT.

The chain uses TRBV7-2 and TRBJ2-7; weak D call: TRBD2 (6 bases). The CDR3 totals 9 residues. Trimming took 11 bases from V and 5 from J, leaving 7 bases between them. The germline gives CDR1 SGHTA, CDR2 FQGNSA. The DNA for the CDR3 is TGTGCCGGCGGGGACGAGCAGTACTTC. Translated: CAGGDEQYF.

In its sample, this clone was seen once. The V gene is TRBV7-7, the J gene TRBJ2-7; 7 bases line up with TRBD2. Germline V gene lookup returns CDR1 SSHAT and CDR2 FNYEAQ (reference sequence). The CDR3 runs to 15 residues. The V gene end was trimmed by 2 bases and the J gene end by 2 bases; junction bases not matched to a gene: 6. CDR3 in DNA: TGTGCCAGCAGCTTACGCTCTAGCGGTCCCTACGAGCAGTACTTC. This encodes CASSLRSSGPYEQYF.

This clone was seen only a few times. The V and J genes are TRBV18 and TRBJ2-7; TRBD1 agrees at 11 bases. CDR1 is KGHSH and CDR2 is LQKENI in the germline V gene. The CDR3 extends over 14 amino acids. V dropped 4 bases and J dropped 5; count of bases not matched to a gene: 4. CDR3 loop: CASSQGDRGNEQYF. The CDR3 bases are TGTGCCAGCTCACAGGGGGACAGGGGGAACGAGCAGTACTTC.

This clone has just a few counts. The rearrangement joins TRBV14 to TRBJ1-1; no clear D gene. The germline V gene has CDR1 SGHDN and CDR2 FVKESK. V was pared by 1 base and J by 5 bases, with 14 bases between. The CDR3 sequence is 15 residues long. The CDR3 here is CASSQVRTKVTEAFF. The CDR3 DNA sequence: TGTGCCAGCAGCCAAGTCCGGACCAAGGTAACTGAAGCTTTCTTT.

The CDR3 DNA is TGTGCCAGCAGTTCCTTACAAGGCCAGGTCTACACCTTC. Its translation is CASSSLQGQVYTF. The chain recombines TRBV28 with TRBJ1-2; D gene unclear. The V and J ends lost 4 bases and 10 bases respectively, with 16 bases between them. Germline V gene sequence: CDR1 MDHEN, CDR2 SYDVKM. There are 13 residues in the CDR3.

The chain joins TRBV24-1 to TRBJ2-4; TRBD2 aligns across 11 bases. J lost 8 bases, V lost 3 bases, and 8 bases had no gene match. CDR3 length: 16 residues. The germline gives CDR1 KGHDR, CDR2 SFDVKD. The CDR3 sequence is CATSDPIKTSGDIQYF. The CDR3 nucleotides read TGTGCCACCAGTGATCCTATCAAGACTAGCGGGGACATTCAGTACTTC.

CDR3 in amino acids: CASSPGGSADTQYF. CDR3 nucleotide sequence: TGTGCCAGCTCACCCGGGGGGTCGGCAGATACGCAGTATTTT. This sequence joins TRBV18 and TRBJ2-3, with 7 nucleotides matching TRBD2. Germline-derived CDR1 and CDR2 are KGHSH and LQKENI. V shed 3 bases, J shed 4 bases, and the junction held 4 bases outside the gene matches. This CDR3 has 14 residues.

The chain joins TRBV6-2 or TRBV6-3 to TRBJ2-3, with D perhaps given as TRBD1 or TRBD2 (5 bases each). Germline lookup yields CDR1 MNHEY and CDR2 SVGEGT. The V end lost 3 bases, the J end lost 1 base, and 26 bases lay between the germline ends. This CDR3 comprises 20 residues. CDR3 sequence: CASSYYPDSLGTPRTDTQYF. In DNA form, the CDR3 reads TGTGCCAGCAGTTATTACCCAGACTCGCTGGGGACCCCTCGCACAGATACGCAGTATTTT.

The chain recombines TRBV28 with TRBJ1-5; D is possibly TRBD1 (5 bases). Germline assignment: CDR1 MDHEN and CDR2 SYDVKM. The CDR3 extends over 16 amino acids. The V end was cut by 3 bases, the J end by 3 bases, with 15 bases between. Here the CDR3 DNA reads TGTGCCAGCAGTTTCCGCTACTCAGGGTACAATCAGCCCCAGCATTTT. Protein sequence: CASSFRYSGYNQPQHF.

This clone was observed once. This rearrangement joins TRBV28 to TRBJ2-7, with D perhaps TRBD1 or TRBD2 (5 bases each). The germline V and J ends were trimmed by 2 bases and 0 bases, with 14 bases remaining between them. The length of the CDR3 is 16 residues. CDR1 is MDHEN, CDR2 SYDVKM, per germline. CDR3 region: CASSLPGTVPSYEQYF. CDR3 in DNA: TGTGCCAGCAGTTTACCGGGGACCGTTCCCTCCTACGAGCAGTACTTC.

The chain carries TRBV18 and TRBJ1-5, with TRBD1 matching over 10 bases. Germline V lookup: CDR1 KGHSH, CDR2 LQKENI. V was pared by 2 bases and J by 6 bases, with 7 bases of the junction left unmatched. This CDR3 spans 16 amino acids. The CDR3 DNA reads TGTGCCAGCTCACCATCGACAGGGGGCGTCGGTCAGCCCCAGCATTTT. Translating it yields CASSPSTGGVGQPQHF.

The V call is TRBV4-1, the J call TRBJ1-1; D is possibly TRBD1 (6 bases). Looked up from germline, CDR1 is MGHRA and CDR2 is YSYEKL. V lost 1 base and J lost 1, with 13 bases in between. This CDR3 contains 16 residues. CDR3 sequence (DNA): TGCGCCAGCAGCCAAGGCCGGGGGGCGAAGAACACTGAAGCTTTCTTT. Amino acids: CASSQGRGAKNTEAFF.

This clone was seen just once. The gene calls are TRBV4-2 and TRBJ2-6, with D maybe TRBD1 (5 bases). Germline V CDR1 and CDR2: LGHNA, YNFKEQ. The CDR3 runs to 16 residues. V was cut by 1 base and J by 0 bases, with 7 bases left in between. The CDR3 nucleotides read TGTGCCAGCAGCCAAGGGCAGGGCTCTGGGGCCAACGTCCTGACTTTC. As protein: CASSQGQGSGANVLTF.

The chain is built from TRBV9 and TRBJ2-2; D possibly matches TRBD1 or TRBD2 (5 bases each). The CDR3 contains 15 residues. Germline CDR1 SGDLS, CDR2 YYNGEE. Trimming removed 7 bases from V and 7 bases from J, with 20 bases in between. As DNA, the CDR3 is TGTGCCAGCGCCGGGACCACTTGGGGCGTCGGGGAGCTGTTTTTT. It yields the protein CASAGTTWGVGELFF.

V usage is TRBV6-2 or TRBV6-3 and J usage is TRBJ1-1; 8 bases agree with TRBD1. Trimming removed 2 bases from V and 11 bases from J; junction bases left unmatched: 7. Germline lookup yields CDR1 MNHEY and CDR2 SVGEGT. This CDR3 spans 13 amino acids. The CDR3 nucleotides read TGTGCCAGCAGTTACGACAGGGGAGATAGGGCTTTCTTT. Protein sequence: CASSYDRGDRAFF.

The chain employs TRBV7-9 and TRBJ1-1; D gene ambiguous. This CDR3 has 13 amino acids. Germline V gene lookup returns CDR1 SEHNR and CDR2 FQNEAQ (reference sequence). With 5 bases removed from V and 10 bases from J, the gap between germline ends came to 17 bases. The CDR3 DNA sequence: TGTGCCAGCAGCATCCGTGGCGGAAGTGGAGCTTTCTTT. This translates into CASSIRGGSGAFF.

Of note for this clone: At one of its ends the junction is not consistent with the germline gene, which may arise from a read error. This rearrangement joins TRBV5-6 to TRBJ2-5; maybe TRBD2 (6 bases). The CDR3 loop spans 14 amino acids. Germline-derived CDR1 and CDR2 are SGHDT and YYEEEE. The CDR3: CASSLEGYQETQYF. The CDR3 nucleotides are TGTGCCAGCAGTTTGGAGGGCTACCAAGAGACCCAGTACTTC.

The genes are TRBV4-1 and TRBJ1-1; D is possibly TRBD1 (5 bases). Germline CDR1 reads MGHRA; CDR2 reads YSYEKL. Trimming took off 4 bases at V and 0 bases at J, with 15 bases between the two ends. This CDR3 has 16 amino acids. The CDR3 loop reads CASSPRIIRVNTEAFF. The CDR3 region has the DNA TGCGCCAGCAGCCCCCGAATAATCAGGGTGAACACTGAAGCTTTCTTT.

The chain employs TRBV30 and TRBJ1-1, with D possibly TRBD1 on 5 matching bases. Trimming pared 4 bases from V and 11 bases from J, leaving 23 bases between. CDR1 is GTSNPN and CDR2 is SVGIG in the germline V gene (reference sequence). The CDR3 runs 14 residues. Here the CDR3 DNA reads TGTGCCTGGACGCGTACTGGGGGAGGTCATGGCGCTTTCTTT. This sequence encodes CAWTRTGGGHGAFF.

This clone has ten or more counts. The chain uses TRBV6-5 and TRBJ2-7; D is tentatively TRBD1 or TRBD2 (6 bases each). Trimming took off 6 bases at V and 4 bases at J, with 16 bases between the two ends. This CDR3 comprises 14 residues. The germline V gene has CDR1 MNHEY and CDR2 SVGAGI. Here the CDR3 reads CASRGWGAGYEQYF. The CDR3 DNA is TGTGCCAGCAGAGGATGGGGGGCCGGGTACGAGCAGTACTTC.